The next 31 T cell receptor beta chains were all read from a single sample in a study of cytomegalovirus exposure and HLA in healthy donors. The primer mix had 60 Vbeta and 13 Jbeta primers. Assay used: immunoSEQ multiplex PCR; TCRdb lists only in-frame clones, some missing. The sample consists of around 170,000 clones, over 70% of them appearing once. Sequencing input: PBMCs. The receptors originated from a man aged 35 to 55 in good health and CMV-seronegative.

The chain has TRBV11-3 and TRBJ2-5; maybe TRBD2 (5 bases). In germline, CDR1 is SGHNT, CDR2 YENEEA. The CDR3 has 16 amino acids. Trimming cost V 3 bases and J 2 bases, with 16 bases left between them. CDR3 loop: CASSLGIIRRQETQYF. CDR3 bases: TGTGCCAGCAGCTTGGGCATCATTAGGAGGCAAGAGACCCAGTACTTC.

This clone was detected only a few times. The CDR3 sequence: CASSVGQGGEQYF. DNA for the CDR3: TGTGCCAGCAGCGTAGGACAGGGGGGCGAGCAGTACTTC. This chain links TRBV9 with TRBJ2-7; 9 bases agree with TRBD1. Germline CDR1 SGDLS, CDR2 YYNGEE. J was trimmed by 6 bases and V by 0 bases; bases with no gene match: 1. The CDR3 covers 13 residues.

The chain employs TRBV11-3 and TRBJ1-1; TRBD1 matches at 9 bases. From germline, CDR1 is SGHNT and CDR2 YENEEA. The trim removed 5 bases at V and 3 bases at J, leaving 7 bases unmatched. This CDR3 contains 15 residues. As DNA, the CDR3 is TGTGCCAGCAGCCCTCGGACAGGGGTCGACACTGAAGCTTTCTTT. Translated, it gives CASSPRTGVDTEAFF. Using reference TRBV11-3 and TRBJ1-1 for the parts outside the CDR3, the full variable domain is EAGVVQSPRYKIIEKKQPVAFWCNPISGHNTLYWYLQNLGQGPELLIRYENEEAVDDSQLPKDRFSAERLKGVDSTLKIQPAELGDSAVYLCASSPRTGVDTEAFFGQGTRLTVV.

J is TRBJ2-3 and V is TRBV5-1, with D unresolved. Germline V lookup: CDR1 SGHRS, CDR2 YFSETQ. The V and J ends lost 4 bases and 2 bases respectively, with 11 bases between them. The CDR3 length is 14 residues. CDR3 sequence (DNA): TGCGCCAGCAGCCGAGAAATATACACAGATACGCAGTATTTT. This sequence encodes CASSREIYTDTQYF. Supplemented by reference TRBV5-1 and TRBJ2-3, the full variable domain reads KAGVTQTPRYLIKTRGQQVTLSCSPISGHRSVSWYQQTPGQGLQFLFEYFSETQRNKGNFPGRFSGRQFSNSRSEMNVSTLELGDSALYLCASSREIYTDTQYFGPGTRLTVL.

V gene TRBV7-9 combines with J gene TRBJ2-4; 10 nucleotides line up with TRBD1. J was trimmed by 8 bases and V by 0 bases; bases with no gene match: 4. Germline V gives CDR1 SEHNR, CDR2 FQNEAQ (reference sequence). CDR3 size: 15 residues. CDR3 coding DNA: TGTGCCAGCAGCTTAGCGACAGGGGGCCCGGACATTCAGTACTTC. Amino acids: CASSLATGGPDIQYF.

The chain carries TRBV7-8 and TRBJ2-1, with a tentative D call TRBD1 (7 bases). V was trimmed by 2 bases and J by 8 bases, leaving 19 bases between them. The CDR3 totals 16 residues. CDR1 is SGHVS, CDR2 FQNEAQ, per germline. The CDR3 loop is CASSLSQGFRGDEQFF. The CDR3 coding sequence is TGTGCCAGCAGCTTATCCCAGGGATTCAGGGGGGATGAGCAGTTCTTC.

This clone was detected once. This chain joins TRBV10-3 and TRBJ1-5, with TRBD1 matching 7 bases. The length of the CDR3 is 16 residues. The germline V gene encodes CDR1 ENHRY and CDR2 SYGVKD. V shed 3 bases, J shed 3 bases, and the junction held 8 bases outside the gene matches. CDR3 nucleotide sequence: TGTGCCATCAGTGAAGACCCAGGGGGATTCAATCAGCCCCAGCATTTT. Translating it yields CAISEDPGGFNQPQHF.

J is TRBJ1-1 and V is TRBV21-1. TRBV21-1 is tagged as a pseudogene. This CDR3 is 19 amino acids long. The CDR3 reads CASSKGSRRRLVSNTEAFF. CDR3 bases: TGTGCCAGCAGCAAAGGATCCCGGCGGCGACTGGTGTCGAACACTGAAGCTTTCTTT.

The V call is TRBV6-4, the J call TRBJ2-7; no reliable D call. The CDR3 contains 10 residues. Germline V CDR1 and CDR2: MRHNA, SNTAGT. V was shortened by 8 bases and J by 2 bases, with 4 bases between the two germline ends. The CDR3 reads CASPTYEQYF. In nucleotides, the CDR3 is TGTGCCAGCCCCACCTACGAGCAGTACTTC.

The rearrangement links TRBV4-1 to TRBJ2-7; D is perhaps TRBD2 (6 bases). This CDR3 is built from 16 residues. Germline loops: CDR1 MGHRA, CDR2 YSYEKL. Trimming removed 1 base from V and 3 bases from J, with 16 bases in between. The CDR3 nucleotides are TGCGCCAGCAGCCAAGGTAACGGCGGGACCTACTACGAGCAGTACTTC. This gives the protein CASSQGNGGTYYEQYF.

As to this clone: Sequence at one end of the junction differs from germline and may be a read error. The rearrangement links TRBV18 to TRBJ2-1, with 9 bases that match TRBD1. CDR1 KGHSH and CDR2 LQKENI come from the germline V gene. This CDR3 region has 17 residues. DNA of the CDR3: TGTGCCAGCTCCCCACAGGACAGGGGCACATACAATGTGGAGCAGTTCTTC. Translation: CASSPQDRGTYNVEQFF.

This chain connects TRBV9 to TRBJ1-1; 7 nucleotides align to TRBD1. The CDR3 loop spans 16 amino acids. Germline V gene sequence: CDR1 SGDLS, CDR2 YYNGEE. The ends lost 3 bases at V and 5 bases at J; junction bases unmatched: 13. CDR3 coding DNA: TGTGCCAGCAGCGACCCGTCAGGGGGGCTGGATACTGAAGCTTTCTTT. Translated: CASSDPSGGLDTEAFF.

V gene TRBV2 combines with J gene TRBJ2-7; a possible D gene is TRBD2 (6 bases). V was clipped by 4 bases and J by 1 base, with 11 bases between them. This CDR3 spans 14 amino acids. Germline assignment: CDR1 SNHLY and CDR2 FYNNEI. CDR3 DNA: TGTGCCAGCAGTGGGGCTAGCGCATCCTACGAGCAGTACTTC. Its translation: CASSGASASYEQYF.

The chain links TRBV19 to TRBJ1-4, with D possibly being TRBD1 (6 bases). Germline CDR1 is LNHDA and CDR2 is SQIVND (reference sequence). Deletions cut 4 bases from V and 11 bases from J, with 8 bases between. The CDR3 totals 11 residues. This CDR3 is CASSRTDKLFF. In DNA form, the CDR3 reads TGTGCCAGTAGTAGGACAGATAAACTGTTTTTT. Full variable domain (missing parts from reference TRBV19 and TRBJ1-4): DGGITQSPKYLFRKEGQNVTLSCEQNLNHDAMYWYRQDPGQGLRLIYYSQIVNDFQKGDIAEGYSVSREKKESFPLTVTSAQKNPTAFYLCASSRTDKLFFGSGTQLSVL.

The chain employs TRBV4-2 and TRBJ1-2; TRBD1 matches at 7 bases. Germline assignment: CDR1 LGHNA and CDR2 YNFKEQ. CDR3 size: 14 residues. Trimming took 0 bases from V and 7 from J; bases not matched to a gene: 5. Here the CDR3 reads CASSQDLQGIGYTF. The CDR3 nucleotides read TGTGCCAGCAGCCAAGATTTACAGGGGATTGGCTACACCTTC.

This clone came up a few times. The gene calls are TRBV2 and TRBJ2-3, with TRBD1 matching 8 bases. The ends lost 3 bases at V and 3 bases at J; junction bases unmatched: 2. This CDR3 region has 14 residues. Germline V gene data show CDR1 as SNHLY and CDR2 as FYNNEI. CDR3 nucleotides: TGTGCCAGCAGTGAGCAGGGGGCAACAGATACGCAGTATTTT. It yields the protein CASSEQGATDTQYF.

The V call is TRBV7-2, the J call TRBJ2-3, with 9 bases lining up with TRBD2. The germline V gene has CDR1 SGHTA and CDR2 FQGNSA. CDR3 length: 16 amino acids. The V segment lost 5 bases and the J segment 6 bases; nucleotides outside the gene matches: 12. The CDR3 nucleotides are TGTGCCAGCAGCCCTGGAGGCAGCGGGGGGTATGATACGCAGTATTTT. It specifies CASSPGGSGGYDTQYF.

V gene TRBV5-8 combines with J gene TRBJ1-5; 8 nucleotides agree with TRBD1. The germline gives CDR1 SGHTS, CDR2 YDEGEE. Trimming at V came to 4 bases and at J to 4 bases, leaving 4 bases not matched to a gene. CDR3 length: 14 amino acids. CDR3 protein: CASSLGTGNQPQHF. The CDR3 DNA sequence: TGTGCCAGCAGCCTCGGGACAGGAAATCAGCCCCAGCATTTT.

CDR3 in DNA: TGTGCCAGCAGCCCCCCAGGGGGGAGGACTGAAGCTTTCTTT. This codes for CASSPPGGRTEAFF. This rearrangement joins TRBV7-9 to TRBJ1-1; 7 nucleotides agree with TRBD1. CDR3 length equals 14 residues. Trimming at V came to 5 bases and at J to 5 bases, leaving 8 bases not matched to a gene. Germline V gives CDR1 SEHNR, CDR2 FQNEAQ (reference sequence).

This sequence joins TRBV7-9 and TRBJ2-4; tentative D call: TRBD2 (7 bases). The germline V and J ends were trimmed by 7 bases and 0 bases, with 13 bases remaining between them. This CDR3 is built from 15 residues. Germline loops: CDR1 SEHNR, CDR2 FQNEAQ (reference sequence). The CDR3 sequence is CASTGEGIAKNIQYF. The CDR3 DNA reads TGTGCCAGCACAGGGGAGGGGATAGCCAAAAACATTCAGTACTTC.

V gene TRBV19 combines with J gene TRBJ1-5; D gene unclear. Trimming removed 6 bases at V and 0 bases at J, with 12 bases between. The CDR3 is 15 residues long. The germline CDR1 and CDR2 sequences are LNHDA and SQIVND (reference sequence). In DNA, the CDR3 is TGTGCCAGTAGCGGCGGATGGTATAGCAATCAGCCCCAGCATTTT. Its protein is CASSGGWYSNQPQHF.

V and J are TRBV5-1 and TRBJ1-5; D possibly corresponds to TRBD1 (5 bases). CDR3 length: 14 amino acids. In germline, CDR1 is SGHRS, CDR2 YFSETQ. Trimming took off 0 bases at V and 1 base at J, with 5 bases between the two ends. The chain's CDR3 is CASSLEGSNQPQHF. The DNA for the CDR3 is TGCGCCAGCAGCTTGGAGGGGAGCAATCAGCCCCAGCATTTT.

The CDR3 DNA reads as TGTGCCAGCAGTTCGCGGACAGGAGGGTATGGCTACACCTTC. As protein: CASSSRTGGYGYTF. The chain employs TRBV27 and TRBJ1-2; 7 positions agree with TRBD1. Losses at the gene ends were 4 bases for V and 5 bases for J; bases not matched to a gene: 7. CDR1 is MNHEY, CDR2 SMNVEV, per germline (reference sequence). The CDR3 sequence is 14 residues long.

The chain couples TRBV4-1 to TRBJ2-7, with TRBD1 as a possible D gene (5 bases). CDR3 length: 15 amino acids. Trimming pared 0 bases from V and 3 bases from J, leaving 12 bases between. From germline, CDR1 is MGHRA and CDR2 YSYEKL. The CDR3: CASSQDWAGNYEQYF. In nucleotides, the CDR3 is TGCGCCAGCAGCCAAGATTGGGCAGGGAACTACGAGCAGTACTTC.

The chain employs TRBV29-1 and TRBJ1-1, with D hard to call. The length of the CDR3 is 11 residues. V dropped 4 bases and J dropped 7 bases, with 10 bases sitting between them. Germline V CDR1 and CDR2: SQVTM, ANQGSEA. The CDR3 bases are TGCAGCGTTGGGAACACAGTTGAAGCTTTCTTT. Residues: CSVGNTVEAFF.

A few counts support this clone. The rearrangement links TRBV6-6 to TRBJ2-2, with TRBD1 identical over 8 bases. The germline gives CDR1 MNHNY, CDR2 SVGAGI (reference sequence). Trimming took 6 bases from V and 1 from J; bases not matched to a gene: 4. This CDR3 contains 15 residues. The DNA of the CDR3 is TGTGCCAGCAGCCGACAGGGGAGGAACACCGGGGAGCTGTTTTTT. Translated, it gives CASSRQGRNTGELFF.

This clone appeared a single time. In DNA form, the CDR3 reads TGTGCCAGCAGCGAAACTAGCGGCAACAATGAGCAGTTCTTC. Amino acids: CASSETSGNNEQFF. This chain joins TRBV7-3 and TRBJ2-1; 8 nucleotides align to TRBD2. The CDR3 is 14 amino acids. CDR1 SGHTA and CDR2 FQGTGA come from the germline V gene. Germline trimming cut 5 bases from V and 5 bases from J; bases unmatched to any gene: 5.

This clone turned up a few times. The rearrangement uses TRBV18 and TRBJ1-1; a possible D gene is TRBD1 (5 bases). From germline, CDR1 is KGHSH and CDR2 LQKENI. This CDR3 region has 15 residues. V dropped 3 bases and J dropped 1 base, with 12 bases sitting between them. CDR3 DNA: TGTGCCAGCTCACCGTCAGGGACTACGAACACTGAAGCTTTCTTT. Its protein product is CASSPSGTTNTEAFF.

The CDR3 sequence: CASSLHGTAMTLHF. DNA of the CDR3: TGTGCCAGCAGCTTGCACGGGACAGCCATGACCCTCCACTTT. The chain is built from TRBV7-2 and TRBJ1-6; 7 bases align to TRBD1. V trimming: 3 bases; J trimming: 14 bases; junction bases outside the gene matches: 10. This CDR3 has 14 residues. CDR1 is SGHTA, CDR2 FQGNSA, per germline.

V usage is TRBV6-5 and J usage is TRBJ2-7, with D maybe TRBD1 (5 bases). CDR1 is MNHEY and CDR2 is SVGAGI in the germline V gene. V was trimmed by 7 bases and J by 4 bases, leaving 11 bases between them. This CDR3 has 12 residues. CDR3 amino acids: CASTSDSYEQYF. DNA for the CDR3: TGTGCCAGCACCTCCGACAGTTACGAGCAGTACTTC.

The rearrangement links TRBV15 to TRBJ2-7; weak D call: TRBD1 (6 bases). From germline, CDR1 is LNHNV and CDR2 YYDKDF (reference sequence). There are 12 residues in the CDR3. Between the trimmed V and J ends, which lost 8 bases and 9 bases, there was a span of 17 bases. The chain's CDR3 is CATGAVRGGQYF. The CDR3 bases are TGTGCCACCGGGGCGGTACGAGGGGGGCAGTACTTC.